This TCR beta chain was observed in a study of response to subunit inactivated influenza vaccine. MiXCR, run by TCRdb on the RT-PCR reads, gives a single entry per CDR3 protein. The sample includes roughly 150,000 distinct CDR3 sequences, under 13% of them seen just once. Study-level findings and limits: Each seasonal flu vaccination may recruit only limited new T cells, authors suggested.

Trimming cost V 5 bases and J 6 bases, with 15 bases left between them. CDR1 and CDR2 (germline): DFQATT, SNEGSKA (reference sequence). The CDR3 has 13 residues. This clonotype was picked up many times. Its antigen is not identified. The sequence derives from a middle-aged man who received an inactivated influenza vaccine. The chain joins TRBV20-1 to TRBJ2-3; D call uncertain. The material was non-naive T cells sorted from PBMCs, obtained about 6 weeks after vaccination. The CDR3 loop is CSAPPLTSDTQYF. The CDR3, as DNA: TGCAGTGCTCCTCCCTTAACATCCGATACGCAGTATTTT.